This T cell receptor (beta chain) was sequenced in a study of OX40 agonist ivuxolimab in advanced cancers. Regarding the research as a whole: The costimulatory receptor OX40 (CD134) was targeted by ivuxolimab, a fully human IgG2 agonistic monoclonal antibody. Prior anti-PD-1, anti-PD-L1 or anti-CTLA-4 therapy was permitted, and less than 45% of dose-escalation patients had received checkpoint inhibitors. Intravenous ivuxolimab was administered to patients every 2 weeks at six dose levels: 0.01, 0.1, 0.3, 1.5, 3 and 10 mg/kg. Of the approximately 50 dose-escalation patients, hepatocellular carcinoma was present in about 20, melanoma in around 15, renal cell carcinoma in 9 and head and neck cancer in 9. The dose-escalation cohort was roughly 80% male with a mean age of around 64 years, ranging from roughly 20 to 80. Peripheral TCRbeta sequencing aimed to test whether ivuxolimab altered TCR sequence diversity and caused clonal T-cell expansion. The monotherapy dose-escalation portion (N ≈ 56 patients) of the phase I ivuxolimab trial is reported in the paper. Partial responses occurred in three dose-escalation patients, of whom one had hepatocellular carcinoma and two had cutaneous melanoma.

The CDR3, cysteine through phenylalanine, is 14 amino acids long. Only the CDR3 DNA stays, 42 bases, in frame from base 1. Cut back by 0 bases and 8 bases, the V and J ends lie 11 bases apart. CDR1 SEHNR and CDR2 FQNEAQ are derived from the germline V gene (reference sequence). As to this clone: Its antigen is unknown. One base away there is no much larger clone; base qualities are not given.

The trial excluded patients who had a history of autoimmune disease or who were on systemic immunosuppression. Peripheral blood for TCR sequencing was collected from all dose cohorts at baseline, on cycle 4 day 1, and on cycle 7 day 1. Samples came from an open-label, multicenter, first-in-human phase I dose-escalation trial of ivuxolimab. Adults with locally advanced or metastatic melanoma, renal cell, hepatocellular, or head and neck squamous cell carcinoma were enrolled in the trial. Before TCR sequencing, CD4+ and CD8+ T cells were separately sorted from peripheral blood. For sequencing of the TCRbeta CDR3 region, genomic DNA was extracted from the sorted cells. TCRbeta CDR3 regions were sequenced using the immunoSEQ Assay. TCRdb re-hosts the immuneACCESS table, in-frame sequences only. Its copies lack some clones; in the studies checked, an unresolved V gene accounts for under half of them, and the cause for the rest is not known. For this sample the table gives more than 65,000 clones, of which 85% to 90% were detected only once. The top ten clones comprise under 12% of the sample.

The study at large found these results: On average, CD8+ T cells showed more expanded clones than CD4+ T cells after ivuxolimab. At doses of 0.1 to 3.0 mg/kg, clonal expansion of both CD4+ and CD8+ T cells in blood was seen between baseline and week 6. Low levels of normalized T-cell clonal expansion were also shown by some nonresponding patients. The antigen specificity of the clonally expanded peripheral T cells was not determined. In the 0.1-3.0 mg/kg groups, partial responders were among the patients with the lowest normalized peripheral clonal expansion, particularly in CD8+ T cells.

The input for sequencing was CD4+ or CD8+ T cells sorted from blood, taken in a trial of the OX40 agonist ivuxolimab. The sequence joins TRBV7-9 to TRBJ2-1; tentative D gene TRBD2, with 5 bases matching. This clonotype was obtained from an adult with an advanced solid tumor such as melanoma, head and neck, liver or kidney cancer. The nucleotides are TGTGCCAGCAGCTTAGCTAGGGAGTGGGATGAGCAGTTCTTC. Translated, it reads CASSLAREWDEQFF. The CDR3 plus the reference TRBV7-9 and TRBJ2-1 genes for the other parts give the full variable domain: DTGVSQNPRHKITKRGQNVTFRCDPISEHNRLYWYRQTLGQGPEFLTYFQNEAQLEKSRLLSDRFSAERPKGSFSTLEIQRTEQGDSAMYLCASSLAREWDEQFFGPGTRLTVL.